Listed below are T cell receptor beta chains from one sample, sequenced in a study of cytotoxic CD8 clonotypes in ibrutinib-treated CLL. TCRdb's copy holds only in-frame clones and misses some; the assay was immunoSEQ multiplex PCR. The table has hundreds of thousands of clones, roughly 70% seen once; the top ten hold just over 15%. The sequences come from PBMCs, collected after 24 months of ibrutinib treatment. These receptors were taken from a human donor with chronic lymphocytic leukemia. CDR3s include the opening cysteine and the closing phenylalanine or tryptophan. D genes are given only for firm matches. Not every row has a clone size; where given, it reads once, few, many or a size class.

CDR3 DNA	CDR3 protein	D gene	clone size	J gene	V gene
TGTGCCAGCAGGGAGACGGCACTGCGGCCCCAGCATTTT	CASRETALRPQHF	.	.	TRBJ1-5	TRBV27
TGTGCCAGCAGCGTAGGGGGACTTTACTACGAGCAGTACTTC	CASSVGGLYYEQYF	.	.	TRBJ2-7	TRBV9
TGTGCCAGCAGCCTCCAGATGGGGGTCACAGATACGCAGTATTTT	CASSLQMGVTDTQYF	.	.	TRBJ2-3	TRBV9
TGTGCCAGTAGTACCCAGGGAGTATCCTACGAGCAGTACTTC	CASSTQGVSYEQYF	.	.	TRBJ2-7	TRBV19
TGTGCCAGTAGTACAGGCGTTTTCGGTAGTTACGGCACCGGGGAGCTGTTTTTT	CASSTGVFGSYGTGELFF	.	.	TRBJ2-2	TRBV19
TGCGCCAGCAGCCAAGTGATAGCGGGAGCTTCAAGCTACGAGCAGTACTTC	CASSQVIAGASSYEQYF	TRBD2	.	TRBJ2-7	TRBV4-1
TGCGCCAGCAGCTACTCAGGGGACGGCTACACCTTC	CASSYSGDGYTF	.	.	TRBJ1-2	TRBV5-1
TGTGCCAGCAGTTACATGAGCAGGGGGCGGTACGAGCAGTACTTC	CASSYMSRGRYEQYF	TRBD1	once	TRBJ2-7	TRBV6-8
TGTGCCAGCAGAGGGGGACAGGGGGACCACAATGAGCAGTTCTTC	CASRGGQGDHNEQFF	TRBD1	.	TRBJ2-1	TRBV2
TGTGCAAGTCGCGCCCGGGGAGGGGGTGAAAAACTGTTTTTT	CASRARGGGEKLFF	.	few	TRBJ1-4	TRBV12-2
TGTGCCAGCAGTTTAAAGGGGTCCTCCTACGAGCAGTACTTC	CASSLKGSSYEQYF	.	.	TRBJ2-7	TRBV27
TGTGCCAGCAGTGAAGACAGGCGCCAGCCCCAGCATTTT	CASSEDRRQPQHF	.	many	TRBJ1-5	TRBV2
TGTGCCAGCAGCCCCTCAGGGGGCCGTAACACCGGGGAGCTGTTTTTT	CASSPSGGRNTGELFF	TRBD1	.	TRBJ2-2	TRBV11-2